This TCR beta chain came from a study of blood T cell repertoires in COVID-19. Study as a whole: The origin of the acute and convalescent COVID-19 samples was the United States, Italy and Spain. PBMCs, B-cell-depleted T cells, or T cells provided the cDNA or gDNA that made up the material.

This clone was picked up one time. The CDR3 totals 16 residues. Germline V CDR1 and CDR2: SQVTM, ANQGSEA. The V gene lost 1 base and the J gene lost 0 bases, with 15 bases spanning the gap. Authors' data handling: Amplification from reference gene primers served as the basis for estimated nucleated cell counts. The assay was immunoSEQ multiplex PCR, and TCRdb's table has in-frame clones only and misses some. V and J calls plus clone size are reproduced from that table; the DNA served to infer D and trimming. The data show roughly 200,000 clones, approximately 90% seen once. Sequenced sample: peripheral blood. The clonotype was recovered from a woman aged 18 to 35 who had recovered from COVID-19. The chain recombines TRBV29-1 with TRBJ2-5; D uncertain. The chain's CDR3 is CSVEGLSVAYQETQYF. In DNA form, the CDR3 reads TGCAGCGTTGAAGGCTTATCTGTGGCTTACCAAGAGACCCAGTACTTC.